Described below is a single T cell receptor beta chain sequence and its context. Its antigen remains unknown. This CDR3 contains 13 residues. CDR1 SGHTA and CDR2 FQGNSA come from the germline V gene. With 2 bases removed from V and 2 bases from J, the gap between germline ends came to 6 bases. This sample was taken from a study of shared clonotypes between healthy human individuals. Profiled with immunoSEQ multiplex PCR; TCRdb holds only in-frame clones, not every one. The data contain about 1 million clones, around 74% of them singletons. Each donor was a Caucasian adult residing in Nashville, Tennessee. Broader study findings: Limited genetic and exposure-history diversity came from having few donors. Several donors shared 5% to 5.5% of their naive CD4 clonotypes. Non-shared clonotypes showed lower generation probabilities than clonotypes common to all four donors.

Sample: memory CD4+ T cells sorted from blood. The subset was: CD45RA-negative fraction. The sequence came from a man younger than 35 in good health. The chain carries TRBV7-2 and TRBJ1-2, with D perhaps matching TRBD1 (5 bases). This chain's CDR3 is CASSLRQNYGYTF. As DNA, the CDR3 is TGTGCCAGCAGCTTAAGACAGAACTATGGCTACACCTTC.